Shown below are 5 T cell receptor beta chains from a single sample sequenced in a study of read filtering for tumor transcriptome and immune sequencing. This library used about 360 ng RNA and molecular barcoded adaptors spanning alpha/delta and beta/gamma chains. In TCRdb, the reads were re-called with MiXCR into one record per CDR3 protein. The data show about 130,000 distinct CDR3 sequences, about 12% seen once. Material: a population of CD138-negative cells sorted from bone marrow. These receptor sequences come from a donor aged 40 or older with multiple myeloma.

This clonotype was counted at least ten times. Because the CDR3's place on the DNA is in doubt, the DNA is left out and the CDR3 is given as listed by TCRdb. CDR3 amino acids: CASSSSAVSSYNEQFF. This sequence joins TRBV6-2 or TRBV6-3 and TRBJ2-1. CDR1 and CDR2 from the germline V gene are MNHEY and SVGEGT. The CDR3 adds up to 16 amino acids, both ends counted.

This clonotype was seen just once. The gene calls are TRBV7-2 and TRBJ2-1; D call uncertain. The CDR3 contains 17 residues. Per the germline V gene, CDR1 is SGHTA and CDR2 is FQGNSA. Trimming left V 1 base short and J 0 bases short, with 13 bases between. In nucleotides, the CDR3 is TGTGCCAGCAGCTTAGGCCGGGCTAGGAGCTCCTACAATGAGCAGTTCTTC. Translated, it gives CASSLGRARSSYNEQFF. The full variable domain, rest sourced from reference TRBV7-2 and TRBJ2-1, is GAGVSQSPSNKVTEKGKDVELRCDPISGHTALYWYRQSLGQGLEFLIYFQGNSAPDKSGLPSDRFSAERTGGSVSTLTIQRTQQEDSAVYLCASSLGRARSSYNEQFFGPGTRLTVL.

This clonotype occurred many times. The CDR3 sequence: CASSLLGNTEAFF. As DNA, the CDR3 is TGTGCCAGCAGCTTACTTGGGAACACTGAAGCTTTCTTT. The chain links TRBV7-9 to TRBJ1-1; D gene ambiguous. Germline V gene lookup returns CDR1 SEHNR and CDR2 FQNEAQ (reference sequence). The CDR3 consists of 13 residues. The V end lost 2 bases, the J end lost 1 base, and 5 bases lay between the germline ends. The whole variable domain, filled in from reference TRBV7-9 and TRBJ1-1, reads DTGVSQNPRHKITKRGQNVTFRCDPISEHNRLYWYRQTLGQGPEFLTYFQNEAQLEKSRLLSDRFSAERPKGSFSTLEIQRTEQGDSAMYLCASSLLGNTEAFFGQGTRLTVV.

This clonotype was recorded at least ten times. The chain is built from TRBV20-1 and TRBJ2-1, with TRBD2 identical over 13 bases. Germline lookup yields CDR1 DFQATT and CDR2 SNEGSKA (reference sequence). The CDR3 consists of 13 residues. Trimming cost V 5 bases and J 9 bases; bases outside gene matches: 4. CDR3 sequence reads: CSAPRTSGSEQFF. In DNA, the CDR3 is TGCAGTGCTCCCCGGACTAGCGGGAGTGAGCAGTTCTTC.

At least ten counts were recorded for this clonotype. The V call is TRBV19, the J call TRBJ2-7; D uncertain. V was clipped by 3 bases and J by 7 bases, with 10 bases between them. There are 12 residues in the CDR3. Germline values: CDR1 LNHDA, CDR2 SQIVND (reference sequence). CDR3 in amino acids: CASSIPSEEQYF. The DNA of the CDR3 is TGTGCCAGTAGTATCCCAAGCGAGGAGCAGTACTTC.